Listed below are T cell receptor beta chains from one sample, sequenced in a study of CD8 T cells in Susac syndrome. A single record per CDR3 protein comes from TCRdb applying MiXCR to the immunoSEQ multiplex PCR reads. The data show tens of thousands of distinct CDR3 sequences, roughly 96% seen once. Sequencing used CD8+ T cells from PBMCs. Source of these receptors: a human donor with Susac syndrome. CDR3s include the opening cysteine and the closing phenylalanine or tryptophan. The D gene is left open where the match is weak. Only some rows state a clone size, as once, few, many or a class for expanded clones.

>TRBJ1-1|TRBD1|NA|TRBV15
CATSSGGQTNTEAFF
TGTGCCACCAGCAGCGGGGGACAGACGAACACTGAAGCTTTCTTT
>TRBJ2-1|NA|NA|TRBV6-5
CASSPTGPFRNEQFF
TGTGCCAGCAGCCCCACGGGGCCGTTTAGGAATGAGCAGTTCTTC
>TRBJ1-4|NA|once|TRBV4-3
CASSQEPPGAGNEKLFF
TGCGCCAGCAGCCAAGAACCCCCGGGGGCTGGTAATGAAAAACTGTTTTTT
>TRBJ2-7|TRBD1|NA|TRBV15
CATSRDLGTGPYEQYF
TGTGCCACCAGCAGAGATCTAGGGACAGGACCCTACGAGCAGTACTTC
>TRBJ1-2|NA|NA|TRBV19
CASTVGHSNYGYTF
TGTGCCAGTACCGTGGGACATTCTAACTATGGCTACACCTTC
>TRBJ1-1|NA|NA|TRBV20-1
CSAPTSENMNTEAFF
TGCAGTGCTCCGACGTCAGAGAATATGAACACTGAAGCTTTCTTT
>TRBJ2-3|TRBD1|NA|TRBV18
CASSPSGQGATQADTQYF
TGTGCCAGCTCACCATCTGGACAGGGGGCGACTCAGGCAGATACGCAGTATTTT
>TRBJ2-3|TRBD2|NA|TRBV3-1
CASSPMKESGGHIF
TGTGCCAGCAGCCCCATGAAGGAGAGCGGGGGGCATATTTTT
>TRBJ1-1|NA|NA|TRBV6-2/TRBV6-3
CASSPSRGPSPNTEAFF
TGTGCCAGCAGCCCATCTAGGGGACCTTCTCCTAACACTGAAGCTTTCTTT
>TRBJ2-3|NA|NA|TRBV30
CAWKVGWSSTDTQYF
TGTGCCTGGAAGGTAGGGTGGTCTAGCACAGATACGCAGTATTTT
>TRBJ1-5|TRBD1|once|TRBV18
CASSPPTGDGPQHF
TGTGCCAGCTCACCACCGACAGGGGACGGGCCCCAGCATTTT
>TRBJ1-1|TRBD1|NA|TRBV20-1
CSASGQATNTEAFF
TGCAGTGCTAGTGGACAGGCGACGAACACTGAAGCTTTCTTT
>TRBJ1-2|NA|NA|TRBV28
CASSFGAEGYGYTF
TGTGCCAGCAGTTTCGGGGCAGAAGGCTATGGCTACACCTTC
>TRBJ2-1|NA|NA|TRBV20-1
CSARRSGGYNEQFF
TGCAGTGCTAGGCGCAGCGGTGGGTACAATGAGCAGTTCTTC
>TRBJ1-1|NA|NA|TRBV27
CASSLLRGAEAFF
TGTGCCAGCAGTTTATTGCGGGGCGCTGAAGCTTTCTTT
>TRBJ2-6|NA|NA|TRBV5-6
CASSLATAISGANVLTF
TGTGCCAGCAGCTTGGCCACCGCGATCTCTGGGGCCAACGTCCTGACTTTC
>TRBJ1-5|NA|NA|TRBV15
CATSLPYTEGNQPQHF
TGTGCCACCAGCTTACCGTATACCGAGGGCAATCAGCCCCAGCATTTT
>TRBJ1-2|NA|NA|TRBV6-2/TRBV6-3
CASSYSRGRGYGYTF
TGTGCCAGCAGTTACTCTAGAGGCCGAGGCTATGGCTACACCTTC
>TRBJ2-7|TRBD1|NA|TRBV9
CASSARQGSYEQYF
TGTGCCAGCAGCGCTAGACAGGGGTCCTACGAGCAGTACTTC
>TRBJ1-4|TRBD1|once|TRBV24-1
CATSDGGQDEKLFF
TGTGCCACCAGTGACGGGGGACAGGATGAAAAACTGTTTTTT
>TRBJ2-1|TRBD2|NA|TRBV30
CAWSVGASGPSLF
TGTGCCTGGAGTGTAGGGGCTAGCGGGCCATCACTCTTC
>TRBJ1-1|NA|NA|TRBV12-3/TRBV12-4
CASSLRPTEAFF
TGTGCCAGCAGTTTGAGGCCGACCGAAGCTTTCTTT
>TRBJ2-1|NA|once|TRBV9
CASSAGGEQFF
TGTGCCAGCAGCGCCGGAGGTGAGCAGTTCTTC
>TRBJ2-3|NA|NA|TRBV11-3
CASSEADTQYF
TGTGCCAGCAGCGAAGCAGATACGCAGTATTTT
>TRBJ2-1|NA|NA|TRBV14
CASSPLGGNEQFF
TGTGCCAGCAGCCCCCTAGGGGGAAATGAGCAGTTCTTC
>TRBJ2-5|NA|NA|TRBV20-1
CSAKNAGSRETQYF
TGCAGTGCTAAGAACGCGGGTTCCAGGGAGACCCAGTACTTC
>TRBJ1-2|TRBD1|NA|TRBV29-1
CSVGQDYGYTF
TGCAGCGTGGGACAGGACTATGGCTACACCTTC
>TRBJ2-1|TRBD1|NA|TRBV6-5
CASSKTGAIHNEQFF
TGTGCCAGCAGTAAGACAGGGGCGATCCACAATGAGCAGTTCTTC
>TRBJ1-2|TRBD1|NA|TRBV30
CAWTGRPGTGYGYTF
TGTGCCTGGACGGGGCGCCCCGGGACAGGCTATGGCTACACCTTC
>TRBJ2-7|NA|NA|TRBV20-1
CSARDTWSLDHEQYF
TGCAGTGCTAGAGACACCTGGAGCCTCGACCACGAGCAGTACTTC
>TRBJ1-1|NA|NA|TRBV4-3
CASSQKLNTEAFF
TGCGCCAGCAGCCAGAAGTTGAACACTGAAGCTTTCTTT
>TRBJ2-3|TRBD1|NA|TRBV7-8
CASSTGGDTQYF
TGTGCCAGCAGCACAGGGGGAGATACGCAGTATTTT
>TRBJ2-1|NA|NA|TRBV11-1
CASSLYVAGMTYNEQFF
TGTGCCAGCAGCTTATACGTGGCAGGGATGACCTACAATGAGCAGTTCTTC
>TRBJ2-3|NA|NA|TRBV20-1
CSARSRSGSTDTQYF
TGCAGTGCTAGATCGAGGAGCGGCAGCACAGATACGCAGTATTTT
>TRBJ2-5|TRBD1|few|TRBV11-2
CASLRQGEETQYF
TGTGCCAGTCTGAGACAGGGGGAAGAGACCCAGTACTTC
>TRBJ1-4|NA|NA|TRBV9
CASSVSGNEKLFF
TGTGCCAGCAGCGTGTCGGGGAACGAAAAACTGTTTTTT
>TRBJ2-2|NA|NA|TRBV5-6
CASSYSAGELFF
TGTGCCAGCAGCTACAGCGCCGGGGAGCTGTTTTTT
>TRBJ2-7|NA|NA|TRBV2
CASSGQDEQYF
TGTGCCAGCAGTGGCCAGGACGAGCAGTACTTC
>TRBJ2-6|TRBD1|NA|TRBV29-1
CSVLTRTGGDSGANVLTF
TGCAGCGTCCTCACTCGGACAGGGGGCGACTCTGGGGCCAACGTCCTGACTTTC
>TRBJ1-1|NA|NA|TRBV30
CAFRGQIALAAFF
TGTGCCTTCCGGGGACAAATTGCCCTCGCAGCTTTCTTT
>TRBJ1-3|NA|NA|TRBV4-3
CASSQDPAGVRNTIYF
TGCGCCAGCAGCCAAGATCCCGCGGGGGTGAGAAACACCATATATTTT
>TRBJ2-3|NA|NA|TRBV30
CAWSHRVRDTQYF
TGTGCCTGGAGTCATAGGGTTAGAGATACGCAGTATTTT
>TRBJ2-7|NA|NA|TRBV5-1
CASSLRAGEQYF
TGCGCCAGCAGCTTGCGGGCCGGGGAGCAGTACTTC
>TRBJ2-5|NA|NA|TRBV20-1
CSARDLPQSRTQYF
TGCAGTGCTAGAGACCTGCCGCAAAGTAGGACCCAGTACTTC
>TRBJ1-5|NA|NA|TRBV7-9
CASRGPGDQPQHF
TGTGCCAGCAGAGGACCTGGAGATCAGCCCCAGCATTTT
>TRBJ1-3|NA|NA|TRBV20-1
CSANGNSGNTIYF
TGCAGTGCAAACGGGAACTCTGGAAACACCATATATTTT
>TRBJ2-6|NA|NA|TRBV20-1
CSASTSASGANVLTF
TGCAGTGCTAGTACGAGCGCCTCTGGGGCCAACGTCCTGACTTTC
>TRBJ2-6|TRBD1|NA|TRBV27
CASRDRISGANVLTF
TGTGCCAGCCGGGACAGGATCTCTGGGGCCAACGTCCTGACTTTC
>TRBJ1-2|NA|NA|TRBV20-1
CSAPTGSNYGYTF
TGCAGTGCTCCTACGGGAAGCAACTATGGCTACACCTTC
>TRBJ1-2|NA|NA|TRBV11-3
CASSLDGTRSGHGYTF
TGTGCCAGCAGCTTAGATGGAACACGGAGTGGGCATGGCTACACCTTC
>TRBJ2-1|NA|NA|TRBV9
CASSGPGTPHNEQFF
TGTGCCAGCAGCGGACCCGGAACCCCCCACAATGAGCAGTTCTTC
>TRBJ2-3|TRBD2|once|TRBV30
CAWSVHAGGTDTQYF
TGTGCCTGGAGTGTACATGCGGGGGGTACAGATACGCAGTATTTT
>TRBJ2-5|TRBD2|NA|TRBV30
CAWSVRTSGAGTQYF
TGTGCCTGGAGTGTAAGAACTAGCGGGGCAGGTACCCAGTACTTC
>TRBJ2-1|NA|NA|TRBV23-1
CASSSVGGYEQFF
TGCGCCAGCAGCTCCGTGGGGGGCTATGAGCAGTTCTTC
>TRBJ1-2|TRBD1|NA|TRBV6-5
CASSYLTGGYGYTF
TGTGCCAGCAGTTACCTGACAGGGGGCTATGGCTACACCTTC
>TRBJ2-3|NA|NA|TRBV20-1
CSATKTRTDTQYF
TGCAGTGCTACGAAAACTAGGACAGATACGCAGTATTTT
>TRBJ1-1|TRBD1|NA|TRBV20-1
CSARGQTEAFF
TGCAGTGCTAGGGGACAGACTGAAGCTTTCTTT